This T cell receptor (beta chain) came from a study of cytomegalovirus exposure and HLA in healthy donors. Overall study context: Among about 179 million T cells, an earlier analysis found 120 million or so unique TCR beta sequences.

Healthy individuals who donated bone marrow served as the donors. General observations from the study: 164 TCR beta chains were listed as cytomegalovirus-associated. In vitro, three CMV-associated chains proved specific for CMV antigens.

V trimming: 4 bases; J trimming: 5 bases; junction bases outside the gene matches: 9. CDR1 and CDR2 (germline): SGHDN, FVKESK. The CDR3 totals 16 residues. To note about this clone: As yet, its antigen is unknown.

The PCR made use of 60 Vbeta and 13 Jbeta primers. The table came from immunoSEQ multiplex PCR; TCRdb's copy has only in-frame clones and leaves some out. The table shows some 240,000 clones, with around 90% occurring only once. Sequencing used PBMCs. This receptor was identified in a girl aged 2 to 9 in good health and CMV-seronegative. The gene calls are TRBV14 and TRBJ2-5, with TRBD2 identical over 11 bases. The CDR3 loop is CASSLISGGALETQYF. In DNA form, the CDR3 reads TGTGCCAGCAGCCTGATTAGCGGGGGGGCCCTTGAGACCCAGTACTTC.